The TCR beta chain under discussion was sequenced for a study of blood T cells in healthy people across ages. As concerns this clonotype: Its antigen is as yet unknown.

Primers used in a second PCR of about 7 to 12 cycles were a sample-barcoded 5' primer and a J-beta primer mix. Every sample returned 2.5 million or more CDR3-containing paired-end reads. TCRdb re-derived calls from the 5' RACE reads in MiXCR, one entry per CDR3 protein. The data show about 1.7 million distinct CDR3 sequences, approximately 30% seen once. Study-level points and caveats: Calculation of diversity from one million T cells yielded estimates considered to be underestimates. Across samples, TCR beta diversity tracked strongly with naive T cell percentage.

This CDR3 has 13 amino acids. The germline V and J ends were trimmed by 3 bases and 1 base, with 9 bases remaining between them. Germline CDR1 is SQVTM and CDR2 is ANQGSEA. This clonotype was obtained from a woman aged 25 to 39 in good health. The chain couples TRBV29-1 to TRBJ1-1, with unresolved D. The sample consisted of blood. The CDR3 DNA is TGCAGCGTTGATGGTCACCAGAACACTGAAGCTTTCTTT. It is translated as CSVDGHQNTEAFF. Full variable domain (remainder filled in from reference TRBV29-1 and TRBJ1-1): SAVISQKPSRDICQRGTSLTIQCQVDSQVTMMFWYRQQPGQSLTLIATANQGSEATYESGFVIDKFPISRPNLTFSTLTVSNMSPEDSSIYLCSVDGHQNTEAFFGQGTRLTVV.